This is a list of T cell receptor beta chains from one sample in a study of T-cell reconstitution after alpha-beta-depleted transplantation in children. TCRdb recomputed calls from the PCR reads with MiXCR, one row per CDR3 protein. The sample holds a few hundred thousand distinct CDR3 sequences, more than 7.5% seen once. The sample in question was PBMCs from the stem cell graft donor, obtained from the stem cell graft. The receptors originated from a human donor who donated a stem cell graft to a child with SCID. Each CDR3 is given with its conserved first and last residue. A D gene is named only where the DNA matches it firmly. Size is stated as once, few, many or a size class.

cdr3_nt: TGTGCCAGCAGCCCCCGTCCCGGGACAGGGAACACTGAAGCTTTCTTT
cdr3_aa: CASSPRPGTGNTEAFF
d_call: TRBD1
j_call: TRBJ1-1
v_call: TRBV3-1
clone_size: many

cdr3_nt: TGTGCCATTACGGGGCTTGGGGGCACAGATACGCAGTATTTT
cdr3_aa: CAITGLGGTDTQYF
d_call: NA
j_call: TRBJ2-3
v_call: TRBV28
clone_size: many

cdr3_nt: TGTGCCAGCAGCCGCAGGGGAAATGGCGCCTACAATGAGCAGTTCTTC
cdr3_aa: CASSRRGNGAYNEQFF
d_call: NA
j_call: TRBJ2-1
v_call: TRBV4-2
clone_size: many

cdr3_nt: TGTGCCAGCAGCTTAGGTGGAGGGGGCAATCAGCCCCAGCATTTT
cdr3_aa: CASSLGGGGNQPQHF
d_call: NA
j_call: TRBJ1-5
v_call: TRBV11-2
clone_size: many

cdr3_nt: TGTGCCAGCAGTGAAGAAAACGGCAGGGGGCCTTCACCCCTCCACTTT
cdr3_aa: CASSEENGRGPSPLHF
d_call: TRBD1
j_call: TRBJ1-6
v_call: TRBV6-1
clone_size: many

cdr3_nt: TGTGCCAGCAGCCAGCGGGGGGGCTCCTACAATGAGCAGTTCTTC
cdr3_aa: CASSQRGGSYNEQFF
d_call: TRBD2
j_call: TRBJ2-1
v_call: TRBV9
clone_size: many

cdr3_nt: TGTGCCAGTAGTTGGAGAGGGAGGACGGAAGAGCAGTACTTC
cdr3_aa: CASSWRGRTEEQYF
d_call: NA
j_call: TRBJ2-7
v_call: TRBV19
clone_size: many

cdr3_nt: TGTGCCAGCAGCTTGGGAGGGCGCTTACCTTTCTTT
cdr3_aa: CASSLGGRLPFF
d_call: NA
j_call: TRBJ1-1
v_call: TRBV7-9
clone_size: many

cdr3_nt: TGTGCCAGCAGTAGGTCCGGGACAGGGGTTGGAAACATTCAGTACTTC
cdr3_aa: CASSRSGTGVGNIQYF
d_call: TRBD1
j_call: TRBJ2-4
v_call: TRBV6-1
clone_size: many

cdr3_nt: TGCAGTGCTACGACAGGGAGGCGATTGGAAAAACTGTTTTTT
cdr3_aa: CSATTGRRLEKLFF
d_call: TRBD1
j_call: TRBJ1-4
v_call: TRBV20-1
clone_size: many

cdr3_nt: TGCGCCAGCAGCCGGGACAGACACACCGGGGAGCTGTTTTTT
cdr3_aa: CASSRDRHTGELFF
d_call: TRBD1
j_call: TRBJ2-2
v_call: TRBV5-1
clone_size: many

cdr3_nt: TGTGCCACCAACCCAACAGGGGCCAAGACCTACAACTATGGCTACACCTTC
cdr3_aa: CATNPTGAKTYNYGYTF
d_call: TRBD1
j_call: TRBJ1-2
v_call: TRBV15
clone_size: once